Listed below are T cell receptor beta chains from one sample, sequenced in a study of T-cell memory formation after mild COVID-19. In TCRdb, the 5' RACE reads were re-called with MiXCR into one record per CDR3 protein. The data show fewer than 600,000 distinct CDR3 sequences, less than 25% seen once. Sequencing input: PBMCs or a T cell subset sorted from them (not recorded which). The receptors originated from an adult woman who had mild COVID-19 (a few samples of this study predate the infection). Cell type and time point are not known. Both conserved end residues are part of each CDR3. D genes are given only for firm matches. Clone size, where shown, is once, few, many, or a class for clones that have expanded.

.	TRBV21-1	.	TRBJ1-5	TGTGCCAGCAGAAGGGTCGAGGCAGGTAAATCCAACGGGGGTCAGCCCCAGCATTTT	CASRRVEAGKSNGGQPQHF
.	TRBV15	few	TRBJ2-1	TGTGCCACCAGGAGACAGGACAATGAGCAGTTCTTC	CATRRQDNEQFF
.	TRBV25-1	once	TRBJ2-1	TGTGCCAGCAGTGGAATTGGGAATGAGCAGTTCTTC	CASSGIGNEQFF
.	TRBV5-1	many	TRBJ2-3	TGCGCCAGCAGCTCCTCGGATAATAGAGATACGCAGTATTTT	CASSSSDNRDTQYF
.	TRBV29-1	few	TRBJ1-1	TGCAGCGTTGAAGGAAGCACTGAAGCTTTCTTT	CSVEGSTEAFF
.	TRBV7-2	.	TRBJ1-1	TGTGCCAGCAGCGGTGCCTGGGGGGACACTGAAGCTTTCTTT	CASSGAWGDTEAFF
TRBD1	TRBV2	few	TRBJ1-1	TGTGCCAGCAACTTAGACAGGGGTCGGACTGAAGCTTTCTTT	CASNLDRGRTEAFF
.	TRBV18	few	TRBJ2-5	TGTGCCAGCTCACCACAAAGTTCCCAAGAGACCCAGTACTTC	CASSPQSSQETQYF
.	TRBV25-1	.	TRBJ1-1	TGTGCCAGCAGTGAATATGGGGGGCGGAACACTGAAGCTTTCTTT	CASSEYGGRNTEAFF
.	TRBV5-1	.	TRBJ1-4	TGCGCCAGCAGCTTGGTGGGACCTCCAAATGAAAAACTGTTTTTT	CASSLVGPPNEKLFF
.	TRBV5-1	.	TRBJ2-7	TGCGCCAGCAGCTTGGAGCAGGGTCCCTCCTACGAGCAGTACTTC	CASSLEQGPSYEQYF
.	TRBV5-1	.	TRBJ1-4	TGCGCCAGCAGCTTGGGGGTGACAGGAGTAAATGAAAAACTGTTTTTT	CASSLGVTGVNEKLFF
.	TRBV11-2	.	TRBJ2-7	TGTGCCAGCAGCCTCTACCACGTAGACAGCCTCTACGAGCAGTACTTC	CASSLYHVDSLYEQYF
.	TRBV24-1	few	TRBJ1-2	TGTGCCACCAGTGATCCAGGGTCTCCTAACTATGGCTACACCTTC	CATSDPGSPNYGYTF
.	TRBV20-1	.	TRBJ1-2	TGCAGTGCTGGGGTTGAGAGGGACTATGGCTACACCTTC	CSAGVERDYGYTF
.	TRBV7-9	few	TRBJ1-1	TGTGCCAGCAGCACGTCTGGAAACACTGAAGCTTTCTTT	CASSTSGNTEAFF
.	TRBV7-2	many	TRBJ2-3	TGTGCCAGCAGCTTACGCAGGGCGGATACGCAGTATTTT	CASSLRRADTQYF
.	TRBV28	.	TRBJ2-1	TGTGCCAGCAGTTTATCCCGGGGACGATGGAGCTCCTACAATGAGCAGTTCTTC	CASSLSRGRWSSYNEQFF
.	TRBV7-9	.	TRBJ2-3	TGTGCCAGCAGCTTAATCGGGGCAGGGACAGATACGCAGTATTTT	CASSLIGAGTDTQYF
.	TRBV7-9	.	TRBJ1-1	TGTGCCAGCAGTCCTAGCTGGGAAGCTTTCTTT	CASSPSWEAFF
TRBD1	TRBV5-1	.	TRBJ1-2	TGCGCCAGCAGCTCGAACTCCGGGACAGGAGCTAACTATGGCTACACCTTC	CASSSNSGTGANYGYTF
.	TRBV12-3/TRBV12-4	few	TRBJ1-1	TGTGCCAGCAGTTTAGAGGGACCCCTCACTGAAGCTTTCTTT	CASSLEGPLTEAFF
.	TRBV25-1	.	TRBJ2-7	TGTGCCAGCAGTGGCCCGATTCACAACGAGCAGTACTTC	CASSGPIHNEQYF
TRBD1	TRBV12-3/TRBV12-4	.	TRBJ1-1	TGTGCCAGCAGACCGGGACAGGTGAACACTGAAGCTTTCTTT	CASRPGQVNTEAFF